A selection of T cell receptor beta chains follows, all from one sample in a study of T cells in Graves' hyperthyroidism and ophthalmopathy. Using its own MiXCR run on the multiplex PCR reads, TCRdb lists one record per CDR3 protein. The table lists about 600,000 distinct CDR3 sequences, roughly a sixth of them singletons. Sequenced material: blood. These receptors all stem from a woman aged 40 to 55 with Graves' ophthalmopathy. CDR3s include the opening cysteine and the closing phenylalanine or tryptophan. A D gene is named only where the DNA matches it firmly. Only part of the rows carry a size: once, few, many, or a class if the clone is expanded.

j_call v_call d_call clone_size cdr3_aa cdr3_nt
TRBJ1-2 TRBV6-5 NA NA CASSYFTDPDPSGYTF TGTGCCAGCAGTTACTTCACAGATCCCGATCCATCGGGCTACACCTTC
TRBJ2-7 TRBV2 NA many CATRTDQVAYEQYF TGTGCCACCAGAACGGACCAGGTGGCGTACGAGCAGTACTTC
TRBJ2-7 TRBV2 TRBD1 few CASNRPGQGSYEQYF TGTGCCAGCAACCGACCGGGACAGGGATCCTACGAGCAGTACTTC
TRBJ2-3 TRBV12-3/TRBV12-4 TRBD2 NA CAARLAGSGDTQYF TGTGCCGCCCGACTAGCGGGCTCTGGAGATACGCAGTATTTT
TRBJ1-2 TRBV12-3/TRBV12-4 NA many CASSLGTNGYTF TGTGCCAGCAGTTTAGGGACCAATGGCTACACCTTC
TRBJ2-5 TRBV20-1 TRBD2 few CSARGNSGAGFETQYF TGCAGTGCTAGGGGTAACAGCGGGGCTGGTTTTGAGACCCAGTACTTC
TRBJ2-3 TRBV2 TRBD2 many CASSEAALAGTIDTQYF TGTGCCAGCAGTGAAGCTGCCCTAGCGGGAACGATAGATACGCAGTATTTT
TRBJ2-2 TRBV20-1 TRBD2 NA CSARVLGREVNTGELFF TGCAGTGCTAGAGTTTTGGGGCGGGAGGTGAACACCGGGGAGCTGTTTTTT
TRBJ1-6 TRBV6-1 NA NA CASRPRGNNSPLHF TGTGCCAGCAGACCCAGGGGAAATAATTCACCCCTCCACTTT
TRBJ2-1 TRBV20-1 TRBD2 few CSAEGASGDLSSYNEQFF TGCAGTGCTGAGGGGGCTAGCGGGGACCTTAGCTCCTACAATGAGCAGTTCTTC
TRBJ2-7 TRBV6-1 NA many CASSEALGSSYEQYF TGTGCCAGCAGTGAAGCACTCGGGTCTTCCTACGAGCAGTACTTC
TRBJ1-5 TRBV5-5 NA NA CASSLGVGDQPQHF TGTGCCAGCAGCTTGGGTGTAGGCGATCAGCCCCAGCATTTT
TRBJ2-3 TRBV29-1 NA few CSVESSPVATDTQYF TGCAGCGTTGAATCGTCCCCCGTGGCAACAGATACGCAGTATTTT
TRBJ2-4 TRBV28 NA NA CASNARTVLAKNIQYF TGTGCCAGCAACGCCCGGACAGTGCTAGCCAAAAACATTCAGTACTTC
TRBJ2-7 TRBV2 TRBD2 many CASKTGREGYEQYF TGTGCCAGCAAGACCGGGCGGGAGGGCTACGAGCAGTACTTC
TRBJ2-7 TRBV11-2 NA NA CASSLRGPSYEQYF TGTGCCAGCAGCTTAAGAGGACCCTCCTACGAGCAGTACTTC
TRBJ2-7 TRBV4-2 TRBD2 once CASSHSTSAASGFSYEQYF TGTGCCAGCAGCCATTCCACCAGCGCGGCTAGCGGGTTTTCCTACGAGCAGTACTTC
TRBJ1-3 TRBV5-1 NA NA CASSPSGGALGNTIYF TGCGCCAGCAGCCCGTCGGGGGGGGCGCTAGGAAACACCATATATTTT
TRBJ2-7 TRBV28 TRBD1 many CASIPDWGQGTTYEQYF TGTGCCAGCATCCCCGACTGGGGACAGGGTACAACCTACGAGCAGTACTTC
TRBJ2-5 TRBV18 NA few CASSLGGNMETQYF TGTGCCAGCTCACTGGGGGGAAACATGGAGACCCAGTACTTC
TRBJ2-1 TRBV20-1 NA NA CSARAREEFFSYNEQFF TGCAGTGCCCGCGCCAGGGAGGAGTTCTTCTCCTACAATGAGCAGTTCTTC
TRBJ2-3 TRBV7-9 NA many CASSRVLSVGTQYF TGTGCCAGCAGCCGCGTTCTTTCCGTTGGAACGCAGTATTTT
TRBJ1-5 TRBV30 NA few CAWSLLGSNQPQHF TGTGCCTGGAGTCTGCTGGGCAGTAATCAGCCCCAGCATTTT
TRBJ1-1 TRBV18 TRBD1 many CASSKDRTNTEAFF TGTGCCAGCTCGAAGGACAGGACGAACACTGAAGCTTTCTTT
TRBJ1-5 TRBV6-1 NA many CASSLEGEYSNQPQHF TGTGCCAGCAGTTTAGAAGGGGAGTATAGCAATCAGCCCCAGCATTTT
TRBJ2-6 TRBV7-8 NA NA CASSLVGQGPGANVLTF TGTGCCAGCAGCTTAGTGGGCCAGGGCCCAGGGGCCAACGTCCTGACTTTC
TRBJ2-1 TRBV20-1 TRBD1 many CSALGQGWSYNEQFF TGCAGTGCCCTTGGACAGGGGTGGTCCTACAATGAGCAGTTCTTC